A single sample is the source of the 4 T cell receptor beta chains below, sequenced in a study of shared clonotypes between healthy human individuals. The protocol was immunoSEQ multiplex PCR, while the TCRdb copy is restricted to in-frame clones and leaves out a portion. This table holds 550,000 to 800,000 clones, about 92% found once. The material sequenced was memory CD8+ T cells from PBMCs. The subset is: CD45RO+ cells pooled with CCR7-negative TemRA cells. All receptors derive from a man between 18 and 29 years old in good health. Some clones in this sample may be carry-over from other donors' samples.

The V and J genes are TRBV7-9 and TRBJ1-3; D not resolved. The V gene's germline CDR1 is SEHNR and CDR2 FQNEAQ (reference sequence). The CDR3 length is 17 residues. Between the trimmed V and J ends, which lost 10 bases and 1 base, there was a span of 23 bases. CDR3 coding DNA: TGTGCCACCTGGGCCGGGCAGGCGACCTCATCTGGAAACACCATATATTTT. Translated, it gives CATWAGQATSSGNTIYF.

The rearrangement uses TRBV5-1 and TRBJ1-4; a possible D gene is TRBD1 (6 bases). Trimming removed 4 bases at V and 5 bases at J, with 15 bases between. Germline CDR1 reads SGHRS; CDR2 reads YFSETQ. The CDR3 has 15 residues. The CDR3 loop is CASSPRGGINEKLFF. The CDR3 DNA is TGCGCCAGCAGCCCAAGGGGGGGGATAAATGAAAAACTGTTTTTT.

DNA for the CDR3: TGTGCCTGGTACGGAGTTCATAGGACAGGGGGCACTGAAGCTTTCTTT. Translating it yields CAWYGVHRTGGTEAFF. J is TRBJ1-1 and V is TRBV30, with TRBD1 matching 10 bases. V was clipped by 5 bases and J by 4 bases; unmatched bases: 13. The CDR3 is 16 residues long. CDR1 and CDR2 from the germline V gene are GTSNPN and SVGIG (reference sequence).

In its sample, this clone was seen once. The chain employs TRBV4-2 and TRBJ2-2, with D maybe TRBD1 (5 bases). V lost 0 bases and J lost 4, with 18 bases in between. CDR1 and CDR2 from the germline V gene are LGHNA and YNFKEQ. The CDR3 spans 18 residues. The CDR3 loop is CASSQEIGQRTSTGELFF. The DNA for the CDR3 is TGTGCCAGCAGCCAAGAAATAGGGCAGAGGACATCCACCGGGGAGCTGTTTTTT.